This TCR beta chain was captured in a study of cytomegalovirus exposure and HLA in healthy donors. Study summary: Of the donors genotyped, several hundred in all, 65% to 90% fell in the Caucasian-associated ancestry cluster.

CDR3 length equals 13 residues. V was pared by 7 bases and J by 8 bases, with 8 bases of the junction left unmatched. Per the germline V gene, CDR1 is PRHDT and CDR2 is FYEKMQ (reference sequence). Primers for the PCR totalled 60 Vbeta and 13 Jbeta. The protocol was immunoSEQ multiplex PCR, while the TCRdb copy is restricted to in-frame clones and leaves out a portion. Found here are about 140,000 clones, roughly 9.4% of them singletons; the top ten hold 1.8%. Whole-study results and caveats: Cytomegalovirus-associated status was assigned to about 170 TCR beta chains. Analysis performed later showed TCR beta chains linked to HLA being more clonally expanded than equally common others.

This clone has only a few counts. The antigen is not known. The chain joins TRBV13 to TRBJ1-2; 9 bases agree with TRBD1. The receptor was isolated from a male donor in good health and CMV-seronegative. Sequencing was carried out using PBMCs. This chain's CDR3 is CASTLQGAGGYTF. The CDR3 DNA is TGTGCCAGCACCCTACAGGGGGCAGGCGGCTACACCTTC. The complete variable domain, with remaining parts taken from reference TRBV13 and TRBJ1-2, reads AAGVIQSPRHLIKEKRETATLKCYPIPRHDTVYWYQQGPGQDPQFLISFYEKMQSDKGSIPDRFSAQQFSDYHSELNMSSLELGDSALYFCASTLQGAGGYTFGSGTRLTVV.